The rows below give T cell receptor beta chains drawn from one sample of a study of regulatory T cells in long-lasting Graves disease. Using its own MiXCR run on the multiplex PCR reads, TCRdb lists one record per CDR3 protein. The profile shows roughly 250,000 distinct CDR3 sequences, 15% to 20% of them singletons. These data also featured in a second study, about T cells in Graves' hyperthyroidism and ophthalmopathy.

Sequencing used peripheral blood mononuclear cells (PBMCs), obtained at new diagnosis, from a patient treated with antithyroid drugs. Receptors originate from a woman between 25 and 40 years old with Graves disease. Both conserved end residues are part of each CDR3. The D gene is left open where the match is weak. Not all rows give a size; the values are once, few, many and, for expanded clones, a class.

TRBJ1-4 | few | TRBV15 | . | TGTGCCACCAGCACCGCCGGCCCGTCGGAACTGTTTTTT | CATSTAGPSELFF
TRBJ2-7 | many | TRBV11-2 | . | TGTGCCAGCAGCTCGACCACTAGACCGTACGAGCAGTACTTC | CASSSTTRPYEQYF
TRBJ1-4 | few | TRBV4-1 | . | TGCGCCAGCAGCCAAGAAGTATTGTATCAGGGCTTTAATGAAAAACTGTTTTTT | CASSQEVLYQGFNEKLFF
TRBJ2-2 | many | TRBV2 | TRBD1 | TGTGCCAGCAGTGCTCAGGGGGCCGACTACACCGGGGAGCTGTTTTTT | CASSAQGADYTGELFF
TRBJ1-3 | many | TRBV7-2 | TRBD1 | TGTGCCAGCAGCTCTCGGACAGGGCCCTCTGGAAACACCATATATTTT | CASSSRTGPSGNTIYF
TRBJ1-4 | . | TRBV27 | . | TGTGCCAGCAGCTTTGGGGGGGGGTTTTCCGAAAAACTGTTTTTT | CASSFGGGFSEKLFF
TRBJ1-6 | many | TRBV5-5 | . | TGTGCCAGCGGCAGGGGAGACTATTCACCCCTCCACTTT | CASGRGDYSPLHF
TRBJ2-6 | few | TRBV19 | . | TGTGCCAGTAGTATACGGGGGCCCTCTGGGGCCAACGTCCTGACTTTC | CASSIRGPSGANVLTF
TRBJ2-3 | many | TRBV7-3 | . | TGTGCCAGCAGCATAGGCCAACTGAATACGCAGTATTTT | CASSIGQLNTQYF
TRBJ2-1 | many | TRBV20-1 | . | TGCAGTGCTAATAAGGGGGTGTACAATGAGCAGTTCTTC | CSANKGVYNEQFF
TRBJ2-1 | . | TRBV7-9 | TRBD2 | TGTGCCAGCAGCTTAGGCGGCGGGGGGGCCGTAGTGGGTGAGCAGTTCTTC | CASSLGGGGAVVGEQFF
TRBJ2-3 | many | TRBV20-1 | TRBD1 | TGCAGTGCCGAACCCTCGGACAGGCTCACAGATACGCAGTATTTT | CSAEPSDRLTDTQYF
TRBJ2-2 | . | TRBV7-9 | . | TGTGCCAGCAGCTTAGTGGATCGTGGGGAGCTGTTTTTT | CASSLVDRGELFF
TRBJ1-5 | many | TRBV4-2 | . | TGTGCCAGCAGCCAAGGAGGGGAGCCCCAGCATTTT | CASSQGGEPQHF
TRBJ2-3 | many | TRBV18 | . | TGTGCCAGCTCGACGTCATTACGAGATACGCAGTATTTT | CASSTSLRDTQYF
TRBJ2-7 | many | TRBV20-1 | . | TGCAGTGCTAGAGATCCCACAGTGGGCTCCTACGAGCAGTACTTC | CSARDPTVGSYEQYF
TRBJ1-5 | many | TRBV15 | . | TGTGCCACCAGCAGAGAGCACAGGGAGGGCAATCAGCCCCAGCATTTT | CATSREHREGNQPQHF
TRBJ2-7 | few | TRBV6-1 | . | TGTGCCAGCAGTGAATCGGGTTTACAGCAGTACTTC | CASSESGLQQYF
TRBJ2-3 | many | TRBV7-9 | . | TGTGCCAGCAGCTTAGCGCCGAGCGAGGGAACGGCAGATACGCAGTATTTT | CASSLAPSEGTADTQYF
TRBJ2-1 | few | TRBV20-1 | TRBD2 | TGCAGTGCTAGCGGGCGAGCGGGGAGGGAGAATGAGCAGTTCTTC | CSASGRAGRENEQFF
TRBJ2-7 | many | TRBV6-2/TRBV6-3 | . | TGTGCCAGCAGTTATAATTCCTACGAGCAGTACTTC | CASSYNSYEQYF
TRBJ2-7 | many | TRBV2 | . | TGTGCCAGCAGTGAAGCCCTTTTTGAGCAGTACTTC | CASSEALFEQYF
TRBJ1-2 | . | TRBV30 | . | TGTGCCTGGGACAGGCCCCCAGGAGGCTACACCTTC | CAWDRPPGGYTF
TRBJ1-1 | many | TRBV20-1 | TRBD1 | TGCAGTGCTAGGGAGGACAGGGCGGCTGAAGCTTTCTTT | CSAREDRAAEAFF
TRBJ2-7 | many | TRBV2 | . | TGTGCCAGCAGTGCCGACGGACTATCCTACGAGCAGTACTTC | CASSADGLSYEQYF
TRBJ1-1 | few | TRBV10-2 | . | TGCGCCAGCAACAACGGATTGAACACTGAAGCTTTCTTT | CASNNGLNTEAFF
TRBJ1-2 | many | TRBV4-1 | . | TGCGCCAGCAGCCAAGATTGGGGGAACTATGGCTACACCTTC | CASSQDWGNYGYTF
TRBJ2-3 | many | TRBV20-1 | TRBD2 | TGCAGTGCAACCGGACTAGTGTTAGATACGCAGTATTTT | CSATGLVLDTQYF
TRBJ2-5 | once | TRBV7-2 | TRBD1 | TGTGCCAGCAGCAGGGACAGGGGGGCCGAGACCCAGTACTTC | CASSRDRGAETQYF
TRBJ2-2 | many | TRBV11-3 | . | TGTGCCAGCAGCTTAGGACAGTCGAACACCGGGGAGCTGTTTTTT | CASSLGQSNTGELFF
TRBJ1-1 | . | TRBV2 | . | TGTGCCAGCAGACAGGGAGGGATGAACACTGAAGCTTTCTTT | CASRQGGMNTEAFF
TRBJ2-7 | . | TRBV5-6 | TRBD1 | TGTGCCAGCAGCTCGTCTGACACCGGGACAGCCTCAACCTACGAGCAGTACTTC | CASSSSDTGTASTYEQYF
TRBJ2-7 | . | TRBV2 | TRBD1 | TGTGCCAGCAGTGAAGCGGGACAGGGGAACCACGAGCAGTACTTC | CASSEAGQGNHEQYF
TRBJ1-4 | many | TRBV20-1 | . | TGCAGTGCAGACAACAGGGACTCTAATGAAAAACTGTTTTTT | CSADNRDSNEKLFF
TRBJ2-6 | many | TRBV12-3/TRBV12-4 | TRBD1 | TGTGCCAGCAGTTTTTGGCCGGGACAGGGAGACTCTGGGGCCAACGTCCTGACTTTC | CASSFWPGQGDSGANVLTF
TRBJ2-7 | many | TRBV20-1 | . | TGCAGTGTTTTAGACAGGCTGATCTCCTACGAGCAGTACTTC | CSVLDRLISYEQYF
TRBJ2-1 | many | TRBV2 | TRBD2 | TGTGCCATCTTGAGCGGGGGTAATGAGCAGTTCTTC | CAILSGGNEQFF
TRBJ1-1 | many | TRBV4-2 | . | TGTGCCAGCAGCGTAATCGAGGGTACTGAAGCTTTCTTT | CASSVIEGTEAFF
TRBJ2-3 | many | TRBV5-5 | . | TGTGCCAGCAGCCCGGGCCCTACAGATACGCAGTATTTT | CASSPGPTDTQYF
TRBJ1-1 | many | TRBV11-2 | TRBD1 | TGTGCCAGCAGTCCCCGGACAGGGGACACTGAAGCTTTCTTT | CASSPRTGDTEAFF
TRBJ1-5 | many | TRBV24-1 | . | TGTGCCACCAGTGAAACAAGACCCCTTCAAGATAGCAATCAGCCCCAGCATTTT | CATSETRPLQDSNQPQHF
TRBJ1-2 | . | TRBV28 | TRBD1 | TGTGCCAGCAGTTTAGACAGGGGTTCGGGTGGCTACACCTTC | CASSLDRGSGGYTF
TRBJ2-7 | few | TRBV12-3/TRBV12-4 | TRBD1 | TGTGCCAGCAGCCAGGGGGCACCCCGCGAGCAGTACTTC | CASSQGAPREQYF
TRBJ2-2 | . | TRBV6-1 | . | TGTGCCAGCGGCGTTCCCCCCGGGGAGCTGTTTTTT | CASGVPPGELFF
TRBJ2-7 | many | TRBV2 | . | TGTGCCAGCATTCAGGGGGGATCCGAGCAGTACTTC | CASIQGGSEQYF
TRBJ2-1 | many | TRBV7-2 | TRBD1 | TGTGCCAGCAGACCGCTCAGGGGGCATAGCTACAATGAGCAGTTCTTC | CASRPLRGHSYNEQFF
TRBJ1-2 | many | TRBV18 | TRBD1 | TGTGCCAGCTCACCGGGACAGGGGATCGAGGGCTACACCTTC | CASSPGQGIEGYTF
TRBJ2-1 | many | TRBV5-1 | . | TGCGCCAGCAGCTTGGACGCAGGGTTCAATGAGCAGTTCTTC | CASSLDAGFNEQFF
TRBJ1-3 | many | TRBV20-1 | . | TGCAGTGCTAGAACTCGGGGACAAGGAAACACCATATATTTT | CSARTRGQGNTIYF
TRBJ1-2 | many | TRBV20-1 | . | TGCAGTGCTAGAGTCGAGGGCTTGAGGGGCTACACCTTC | CSARVEGLRGYTF
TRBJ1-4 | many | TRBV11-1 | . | TGTGCCAGCAGCTTAGTATCCGAAAATGAAAAACTGTTTTTT | CASSLVSENEKLFF
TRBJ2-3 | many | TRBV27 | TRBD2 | TGTGCCAGCCAACTAGCGGGGGATGATACGCAGTATTTT | CASQLAGDDTQYF
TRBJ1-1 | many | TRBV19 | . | TGTGCCAGTAGTGGTCGGGGAAGGGACACTGAAGCTTTCTTT | CASSGRGRDTEAFF
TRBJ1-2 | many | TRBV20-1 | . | TGCAGTGCTTCCTTCGGGGAGGGGAACTATGGCTACACCTTC | CSASFGEGNYGYTF
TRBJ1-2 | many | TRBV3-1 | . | TGTGCCAGCAGCCAAGAGGGAGCAGGGTATGGCTACACCTTC | CASSQEGAGYGYTF
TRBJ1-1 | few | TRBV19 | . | TGTGCCAGCCATGAGTGGTCATCCATGAACACTGAAGCTTTCTTT | CASHEWSSMNTEAFF
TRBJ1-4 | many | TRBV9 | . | TGTGCCAGCAGCGTAGTACCAGGACCTAGTGAAAAACTGTTTTTT | CASSVVPGPSEKLFF